The 2 T cell receptor beta chains presented below share a single source sample, sequenced in a study of shared clonotypes between healthy human individuals. Libraries were prepared by immunoSEQ multiplex PCR; TCRdb keeps only in-frame clonotypes and omits some of them. The sample has under 600,000 clones, 70% to 80% seen once. What was sequenced was PBMCs. Receptors originate from a woman aged 40 to 50 in good health. Some clones in this sample may be carry-over from other donors' samples.

This chain links TRBV30 with TRBJ1-5, with D hard to call. V was shortened by 0 bases and J by 7 bases, with 10 bases between the two germline ends. The CDR3 totals 13 residues. Per the germline V gene, CDR1 is GTSNPN and CDR2 is SVGIG (reference sequence). In nucleotides, the CDR3 is TGTGCCTGGAGTGTTTCAGGCCGGCAGCCCCAGCATTTT. This translates into CAWSVSGRQPQHF.

The genes are TRBV30 and TRBJ2-1, with D possibly TRBD2 on 6 matching bases. The V gene's germline CDR1 is GTSNPN and CDR2 SVGIG (reference sequence). This CDR3 contains 15 residues. The V end lost 1 base, the J end lost 2 bases, and 12 bases lay between the germline ends. The DNA of the CDR3 is TGTGCCTGGAGTGAGGGGTCGGGAGCCTACAATGAGCAGTTCTTC. It translates to CAWSEGSGAYNEQFF.